What follows are 9 T cell receptor beta chains derived from one specimen sequenced in a study of cytomegalovirus exposure and HLA in healthy donors. Primers: 60 Vbeta forward and 13 Jbeta reverse. Assay: immunoSEQ multiplex PCR; the TCRdb copy retains only in-frame clones and omits some. The sample yields roughly 45,000 clones, about half seen once. The sample was PBMCs. The receptors here all came from a man aged 60 to 75 in good health and CMV-seronegative.

The chain recombines TRBV27 with TRBJ2-3, with D uncertain. The ends were cut back, 5 bases at V and 6 bases at J, with 15 bases in the middle. The length of the CDR3 is 14 residues. CDR1 and CDR2 from the germline V gene are MNHEY and SMNVEV (reference sequence). CDR3: CASSETPIHDTQYF. CDR3 DNA sequence: TGTGCCAGCAGTGAGACACCGATCCATGATACGCAGTATTTT.

The V gene is TRBV1, the J gene TRBJ1-1. TRBV1 has pseudogene status. The CDR3 is made up of 14 amino acids. Written as DNA, the CDR3 is TGCACCAGCACCCCAAGGGGAGGGCACACTGAAGCTTTCTTT. Its protein is CTSTPRGGHTEAFF.

The gene calls are TRBV2 and TRBJ1-2; possible D gene TRBD1, 5 bases. The CDR3 covers 18 residues. Germline assignment: CDR1 SNHLY and CDR2 FYNNEI. V lost 0 bases and J lost 8, with 25 bases in between. The CDR3 region has the DNA TGTGCCAGCAGTGAAGCGCCGGCAGGGTGGGGTGGGTCGCGAGGCTACACCTTC. It codes for CASSEAPAGWGGSRGYTF.

This clone was detected a few times. V usage is TRBV19 and J usage is TRBJ2-1; TRBD2 agrees at 9 bases. Germline CDR1 LNHDA, CDR2 SQIVND (reference sequence). Trimming removed 8 bases from V and 8 bases from J; junction bases left unmatched: 10. CDR3 size: 14 residues. Here the CDR3 DNA reads TGTGCCAGTGGAGATAGCGGGAGAGATGATGAGCAGTTCTTC. It specifies CASGDSGRDDEQFF.

This clone has a handful of counts. The rearrangement joins TRBV30 to TRBJ2-3; perhaps TRBD2 as D (5 bases). CDR1 is GTSNPN, CDR2 SVGIG, per germline (reference sequence). The CDR3 runs to 14 residues. The ends were cut back, 3 bases at V and 2 bases at J, with 12 bases in the middle. CDR3 sequence reads: CAWSVSGLTDTQYF. Written as DNA, the CDR3 is TGTGCCTGGAGCGTAAGCGGACTCACAGATACGCAGTATTTT.

The chain has TRBV5-8 and TRBJ2-1; D call uncertain. Trimming took 8 bases from V and 9 from J, leaving 12 bases between them. Germline V gene data show CDR1 as SGHTS and CDR2 as YDEGEE. The CDR3 is 11 amino acids. The CDR3 here is CASTYFGEQFF. The DNA of the CDR3 is TGTGCCAGTACTTACTTTGGTGAGCAGTTCTTC.

The chain has TRBV4-2 and TRBJ2-1; TRBD1 agrees at 9 bases. Germline-derived CDR1 and CDR2 are LGHNA and YNFKEQ. The junction had 14 bases not matched to a gene; V was cut back by 4 bases and J by 16 bases. There are 14 residues in the CDR3. The CDR3 here is CASSPHERDREKFF. CDR3 sequence (DNA): TGTGCCAGCAGCCCCCATGAACGGGACAGGGAAAAATTCTTC.

This chain links TRBV7-2 with TRBJ2-7; 8 nucleotides agree with TRBD2. With 0 bases clipped from V and 3 bases from J, the junction kept 1 base outside the gene matches. This CDR3 is built from 14 residues. The V gene's germline CDR1 is SGHTA and CDR2 FQGNSA. The CDR3 is CASSLAAGGYEQYF. Written as DNA, the CDR3 is TGTGCCAGCAGCTTAGCGGCGGGGGGCTACGAGCAGTACTTC.

This clone was counted a few times. The chain links TRBV5-8 to TRBJ2-6; 8 bases agree with TRBD1. The CDR3 loop spans 16 amino acids. Trimming at V came to 1 base and at J to 0 bases, leaving 0 bases not matched to a gene. The germline V gene encodes CDR1 SGHTS and CDR2 YDEGEE. The DNA of the CDR3 is TGTGCCAGCAGCTTGACAGGGGGCTCTGGGGCCAACGTCCTGACTTTC. It encodes CASSLTGGSGANVLTF.